This note documents a single TCR beta chain sequence. The antigen is undetermined. TCRdb keeps only in-frame clones here, not all; method: immunoSEQ multiplex PCR. The sample records approximately 150,000 clones, approximately 85% being singletons. This record comes from a study of T cell responses to AZD1222 COVID-19 vaccine. Study-wide findings and caveats: Spike-specific TCR breadth and depth rose after two AZD1222 doses. Only 6 or 7 people who got AZD1222 tested seropositive at baseline.

The length of the CDR3 is 11 residues. Trimming stripped 6 bases from V and 7 bases from J, with 9 bases between. The material sequenced was peripheral blood, taken 28 days after the second dose of the MenACWY control vaccine. The rearrangement joins TRBV12-3 or TRBV12-4 to TRBJ1-2; D not resolved. The sequence derives from an adult who received the MenACWY meningococcal vaccine as a control. CDR3 in amino acids: CASRGMGGYTF. The CDR3, as DNA: TGTGCCAGCAGGGGTATGGGTGGCTACACCTTC.